The clone carrying this T cell receptor (beta chain) has only a few counts. Its specificity is unknown. There were only Caucasian adults among the donors, and all lived in Nashville, Tennessee. This entry belongs to a study of shared clonotypes between healthy human individuals. Broader study findings: Generation probability values for non-shared clonotypes were lower than those for clonotypes shared by all four donors. Estimated clonotype richness was generally higher in naive than memory subsets.

The CDR3 loop spans 14 amino acids. Germline loops: CDR1 KGHSH, CDR2 LQKENI. The V segment lost 4 bases and the J segment 2 bases; nucleotides outside the gene matches: 5. DNA at 200 ng, about 30,000 T cell genomes, went into sorted-subset replicate PCRs. TCRdb's copy holds only in-frame clones and misses some; the assay was immunoSEQ multiplex PCR. The sample includes approximately 980,000 clones, around 80% seen only once; the top ten take 1.5%. The TCR comes from a man aged 18 to 30 in good health. J is TRBJ2-7 and V is TRBV18; 7 nucleotides agree with TRBD1. The sequenced sample was memory CD4+ T cells sorted from blood. The subset denotes: CD45RA-negative fraction. The DNA of the CDR3 is TGTGCCAGCTCACTGGACAGGTCAACCTACGAGCAGTACTTC. Protein: CASSLDRSTYEQYF.